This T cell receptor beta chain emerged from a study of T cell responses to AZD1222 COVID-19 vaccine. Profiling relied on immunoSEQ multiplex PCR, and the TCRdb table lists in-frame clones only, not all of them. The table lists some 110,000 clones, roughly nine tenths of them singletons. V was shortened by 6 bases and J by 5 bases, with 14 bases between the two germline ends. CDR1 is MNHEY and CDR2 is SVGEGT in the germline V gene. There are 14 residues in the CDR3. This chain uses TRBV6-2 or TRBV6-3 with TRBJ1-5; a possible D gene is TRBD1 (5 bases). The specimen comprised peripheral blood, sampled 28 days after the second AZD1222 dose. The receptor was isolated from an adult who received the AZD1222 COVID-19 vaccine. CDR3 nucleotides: TGTGCCAGCAGCCGGCAGGGAGGCGATCAGCCCCAGCATTTT. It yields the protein CASSRQGGDQPQHF.